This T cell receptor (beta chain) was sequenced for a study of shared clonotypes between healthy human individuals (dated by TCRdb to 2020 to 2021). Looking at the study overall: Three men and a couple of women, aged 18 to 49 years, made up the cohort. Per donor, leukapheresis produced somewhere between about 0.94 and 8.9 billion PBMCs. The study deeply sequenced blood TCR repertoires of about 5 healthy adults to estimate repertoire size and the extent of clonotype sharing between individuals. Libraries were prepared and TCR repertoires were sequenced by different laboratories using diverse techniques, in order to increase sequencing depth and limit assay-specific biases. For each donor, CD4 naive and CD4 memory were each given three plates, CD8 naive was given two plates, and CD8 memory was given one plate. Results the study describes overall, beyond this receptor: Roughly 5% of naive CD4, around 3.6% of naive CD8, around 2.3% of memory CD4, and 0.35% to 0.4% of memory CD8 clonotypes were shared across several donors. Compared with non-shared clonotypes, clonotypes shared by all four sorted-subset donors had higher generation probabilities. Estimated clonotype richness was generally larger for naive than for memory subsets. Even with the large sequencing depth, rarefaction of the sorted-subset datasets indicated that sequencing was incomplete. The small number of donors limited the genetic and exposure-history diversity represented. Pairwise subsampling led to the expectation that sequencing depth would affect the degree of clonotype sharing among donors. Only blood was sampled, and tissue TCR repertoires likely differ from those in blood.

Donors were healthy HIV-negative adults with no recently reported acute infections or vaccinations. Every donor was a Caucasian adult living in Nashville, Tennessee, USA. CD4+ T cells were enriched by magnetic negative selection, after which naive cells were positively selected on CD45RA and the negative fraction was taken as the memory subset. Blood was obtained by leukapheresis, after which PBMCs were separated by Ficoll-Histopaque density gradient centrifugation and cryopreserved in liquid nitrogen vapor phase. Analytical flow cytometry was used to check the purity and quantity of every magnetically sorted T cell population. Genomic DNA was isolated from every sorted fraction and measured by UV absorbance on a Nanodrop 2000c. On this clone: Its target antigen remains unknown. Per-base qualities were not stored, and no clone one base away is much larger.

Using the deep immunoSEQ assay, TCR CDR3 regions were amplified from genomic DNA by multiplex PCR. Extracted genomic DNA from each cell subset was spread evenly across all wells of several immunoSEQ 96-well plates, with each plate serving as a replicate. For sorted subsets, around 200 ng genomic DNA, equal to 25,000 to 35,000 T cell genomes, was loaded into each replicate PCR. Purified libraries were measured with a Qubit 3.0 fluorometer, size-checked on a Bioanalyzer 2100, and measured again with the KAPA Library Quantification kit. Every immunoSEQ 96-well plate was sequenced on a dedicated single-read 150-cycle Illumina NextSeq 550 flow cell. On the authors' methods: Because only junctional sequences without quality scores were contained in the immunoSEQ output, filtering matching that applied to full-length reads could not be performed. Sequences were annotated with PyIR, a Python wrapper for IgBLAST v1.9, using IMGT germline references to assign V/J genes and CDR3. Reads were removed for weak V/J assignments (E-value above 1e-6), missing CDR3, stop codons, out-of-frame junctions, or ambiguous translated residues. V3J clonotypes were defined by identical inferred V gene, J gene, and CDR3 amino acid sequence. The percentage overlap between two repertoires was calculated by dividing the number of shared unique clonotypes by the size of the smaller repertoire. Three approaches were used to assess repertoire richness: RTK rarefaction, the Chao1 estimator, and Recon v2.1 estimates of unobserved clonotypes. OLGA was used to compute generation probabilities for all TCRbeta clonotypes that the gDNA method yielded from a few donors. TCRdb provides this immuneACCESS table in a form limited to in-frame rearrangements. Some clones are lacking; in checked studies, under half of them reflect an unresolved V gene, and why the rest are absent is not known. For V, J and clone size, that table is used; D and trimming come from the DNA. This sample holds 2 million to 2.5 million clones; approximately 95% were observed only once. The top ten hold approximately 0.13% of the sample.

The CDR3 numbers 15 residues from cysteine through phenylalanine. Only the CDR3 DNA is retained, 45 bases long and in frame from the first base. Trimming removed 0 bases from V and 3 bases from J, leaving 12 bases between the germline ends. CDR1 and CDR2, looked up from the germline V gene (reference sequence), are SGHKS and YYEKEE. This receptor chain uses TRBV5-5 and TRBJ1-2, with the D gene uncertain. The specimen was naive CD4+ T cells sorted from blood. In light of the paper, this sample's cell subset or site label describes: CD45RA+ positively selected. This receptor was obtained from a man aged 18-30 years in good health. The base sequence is TGTGCCAGCAGCTTGGAGACTTTGGAGTACTATGGCTACACCTTC. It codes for CASSLETLEYYGYTF.